These 13 T cell receptor beta chains were all obtained from the same sample, sequenced in a study of beta chain features in type 1 diabetes. Study results and caveats: In all four CD4+ subsets, TCRB CDR3 length was significantly, moderately reduced in type 1 diabetes.

Antigens for these TCRs are unknown. What was sequenced were expressed TCRB transcripts, since all of the isolated RNA had been reverse transcribed. Only in-frame clones appear in the TCRdb table, and some are missing; sequencing was by immunoSEQ multiplex PCR. The sample has some 370,000 clones; over 9% are singletons. Material for sequencing was central memory CD4+ T cells from blood. Source of these receptors: a man aged 30-40 years with type 1 diabetes.

The chain links TRBV30 to TRBJ2-1; D is uncertain. The germline V gene encodes CDR1 GTSNPN and CDR2 SVGIG (reference sequence). This CDR3 comprises 12 residues. Deletions cut 0 bases from V and 10 bases from J, with 10 bases between. The CDR3 nucleotides read TGTGCCTGGAGTGTACTTCTCCGCGAGCAGTTCTTC. Translated: CAWSVLLREQFF.

The table lists this clone with many counts. The chain has TRBV11-3 and TRBJ2-1; D is possibly TRBD2 (6 bases). Germline V gene sequence: CDR1 SGHNT, CDR2 YENEEA. This CDR3 spans 18 amino acids. V dropped 0 bases and J dropped 6 bases, with 21 bases sitting between them. CDR3 region: CASSLDQGGSSRPNEQFF. CDR3 nucleotide sequence: TGTGCCAGCAGCTTAGATCAGGGAGGTTCAAGCAGGCCCAATGAGCAGTTCTTC.

This chain uses TRBV28 with TRBJ1-5; a possible D gene is TRBD1 (6 bases). This CDR3 has 16 residues. Germline lookup yields CDR1 MDHEN and CDR2 SYDVKM. Trimming took off 6 bases at V and 1 base at J, with 16 bases between the two ends. The CDR3 DNA reads TGTGCCAGCAGCACAAGCAGGGGTAGGAGCAATCAGCCCCAGCATTTT. It encodes CASSTSRGRSNQPQHF.

In this sample, this clone turned up many times. The genes are TRBV5-1 and TRBJ2-1, with no clear D. Per the germline V gene, CDR1 is SGHRS and CDR2 is YFSETQ. This CDR3 has 14 amino acids. Deletions cut 0 bases from V and 9 bases from J, with 13 bases between. In DNA, the CDR3 is TGCGCCAGCAGCTTGGCGCTCTACCCCAGTGAGCAGTTCTTC. Protein: CASSLALYPSEQFF.

This chain joins TRBV5-4 and TRBJ2-2, with D possibly TRBD1 on 5 matching bases. CDR1 SGHNT and CDR2 YYREEE come from the germline V gene (reference sequence). V was pared by 0 bases and J by 5 bases, with 14 bases between. The CDR3 runs to 16 residues. The CDR3 nucleotides are TGTGCCAGCAGCTTGGGAAGGGGCCAAAGGACCGGGGAGCTGTTTTTT. Translated, it gives CASSLGRGQRTGELFF.

This clone was seen more than once but under ten times. The rearrangement uses TRBV9 and TRBJ2-1; D gene ambiguous. The CDR3 extends over 17 amino acids. CDR1 is SGDLS and CDR2 is YYNGEE in the germline V gene. Trimming stripped 0 bases from V and 5 bases from J, with 18 bases between. CDR3 protein: CASSVEGLGLPDNEQFF. In DNA, the CDR3 is TGTGCCAGCAGCGTAGAGGGTCTAGGATTACCTGACAATGAGCAGTTCTTC.

This clone was counted only a few times. The chain employs TRBV30 and TRBJ2-5; D may be TRBD2 (5 bases). Germline CDR1 is GTSNPN and CDR2 is SVGIG (reference sequence). Trimming took off 2 bases at V and 7 bases at J, with 14 bases between the two ends. The CDR3 is 13 amino acids. The DNA of the CDR3 is TGTGCCTGGAGTTTGTATGAGGGTTGGACCCAGTACTTC. Residues: CAWSLYEGWTQYF.

This clone turned up a few times. The rearrangement links TRBV6-5 to TRBJ2-2; possible D gene TRBD1, 5 bases. The CDR3 extends over 14 amino acids. Germline V gene lookup returns CDR1 MNHEY and CDR2 SVGAGI. Trimming took off 8 bases at V and 0 bases at J, with 10 bases between the two ends. CDR3 region: CASGQGANTGELFF. The CDR3, as DNA: TGTGCCAGCGGACAAGGGGCGAACACCGGGGAGCTGTTTTTT.

This clone was detected only a few times. This sequence joins TRBV6-1 and TRBJ2-5, with 12 bases fitting TRBD1. The CDR3 length is 15 residues. V shed 5 bases and J 5 bases; nucleotides not matched to a gene: 6. Germline-derived CDR1 and CDR2 are MNHNS and SASEGT. The CDR3 DNA reads TGTGCCAGCAGTAGGGACAGGGGGCCGGAGGAGACCCAGTACTTC. This encodes CASSRDRGPEETQYF.

This clone was counted a few times. The rearrangement links TRBV4-3 to TRBJ1-4; possible D gene TRBD1, 5 bases. CDR3 length equals 13 residues. From germline, CDR1 is LGHNA and CDR2 YSLEER. V lost 0 bases and J lost 12, with 11 bases in between. CDR3 residues: CASSQDVGLQLFF. The CDR3 DNA sequence: TGCGCCAGCAGCCAAGATGTGGGGCTCCAACTGTTTTTT.

This rearrangement joins TRBV7-2 to TRBJ1-1, with D tentatively TRBD1 (6 bases). The CDR3 covers 15 residues. Germline V CDR1 and CDR2: SGHTA, FQGNSA. V lost 1 base and J 5 bases, leaving 14 bases between the germline ends. DNA of the CDR3: TGTGCCAGCAGCTTAGGATGGGGGCCGTGGACTGAAGCTTTCTTT. Its translation is CASSLGWGPWTEAFF.

The chain joins TRBV4-3 to TRBJ1-4; no reliable D call. Between the trimmed V and J ends, which lost 0 bases and 0 bases, there was a span of 8 bases. The CDR3 runs 16 residues. From germline, CDR1 is LGHNA and CDR2 YSLEER. The CDR3 reads CASSQDSGATNEKLFF. The CDR3 DNA reads as TGCGCCAGCAGCCAAGATTCAGGCGCAACTAATGAAAAACTGTTTTTT.

There are a few counts of this clone. The chain links TRBV9 to TRBJ1-5; unclear D gene. Per germline, CDR1 SGDLS and CDR2 YYNGEE. The CDR3 has 13 amino acids. Between the trimmed V and J ends, which lost 3 bases and 2 bases, there was a span of 6 bases. The CDR3 spells CASSDGGNQPQHF. DNA for the CDR3: TGTGCCAGCAGCGACGGCGGCAATCAGCCCCAGCATTTT.